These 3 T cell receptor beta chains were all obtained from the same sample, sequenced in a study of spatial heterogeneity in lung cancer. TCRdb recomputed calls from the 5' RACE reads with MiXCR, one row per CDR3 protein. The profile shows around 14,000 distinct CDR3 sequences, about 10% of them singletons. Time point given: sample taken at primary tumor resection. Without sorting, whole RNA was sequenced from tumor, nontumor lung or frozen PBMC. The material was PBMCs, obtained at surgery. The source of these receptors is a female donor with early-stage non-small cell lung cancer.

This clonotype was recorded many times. CDR3 sequence reads: CASSEARTGELFF. For the CDR3, the DNA is TGTGCCAGCAGTGAGGCCCGGACCGGGGAGCTGTTTTTT. V and J are TRBV2 and TRBJ2-2; unclear D gene. V lost 3 bases, J lost 5 bases, and 7 bases lay in between. The CDR3 is made up of 13 amino acids. Per the germline V gene, CDR1 is SNHLY and CDR2 is FYNNEI.

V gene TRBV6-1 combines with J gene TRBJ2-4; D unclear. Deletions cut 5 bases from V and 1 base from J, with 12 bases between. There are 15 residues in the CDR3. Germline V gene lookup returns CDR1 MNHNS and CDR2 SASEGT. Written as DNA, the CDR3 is TGTGCCAGCAGTCAGACGGACCCTGCCAAAAACATTCAGTACTTC. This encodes CASSQTDPAKNIQYF.

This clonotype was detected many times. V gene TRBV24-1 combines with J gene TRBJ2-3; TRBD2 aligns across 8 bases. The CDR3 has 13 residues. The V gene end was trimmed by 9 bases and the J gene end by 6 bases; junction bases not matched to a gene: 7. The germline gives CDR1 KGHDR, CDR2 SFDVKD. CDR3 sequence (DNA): TGTGCCACCGGACCGCGGGGGGCGGATACGCAGTATTTT. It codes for CATGPRGADTQYF.